The 16 T cell receptor beta chains below were found in one sample sequenced in a study of T cells in Graves' hyperthyroidism and ophthalmopathy. TCR beta CDR3 regions were amplified from RNA transcripts. HTBI primers drove first-round RT-PCR of the TCR CDR3. Via MiXCR, TCRdb re-called the multiplex PCR reads, giving one row per CDR3 protein. The table includes about 380,000 distinct CDR3 sequences, around 18% detected once. Sequenced material: blood. The origin of the receptors is a man younger than 30 with Graves' ophthalmopathy.

A remark on this clonotype: A much larger clone is a single base away; this may be a read error. The CDR3 coding sequence is TGTGCCAGCGGCGCATACAGGGGGGAAAGCTACACCTTC. Protein product: CASGAYRGESYTF. The chain has TRBV7-2 and TRBJ1-2, with TRBD1 matching 8 bases. CDR1 and CDR2 (germline): SGHTA, FQGNSA. The junction had 11 bases not matched to a gene; V was cut back by 8 bases and J by 9 bases. The CDR3 consists of 13 residues.

This clonotype was recorded at least ten times. CDR3 loop: CATSSPPRTEAFF. The CDR3 DNA is TGTGCCACCAGCAGCCCGCCTAGGACTGAAGCTTTCTTT. The J gene is TRBJ1-1, the V gene TRBV15; no definite D call. CDR1 is LNHNV, CDR2 YYDKDF, per germline (reference sequence). Trimming removed 3 bases at V and 5 bases at J, with 10 bases between. The CDR3 has 13 residues.

This clonotype was seen ten or more times. The chain links TRBV6-1 to TRBJ1-2; D gene uncertain. The CDR3 consists of 14 residues. Germline V CDR1 and CDR2: MNHNS, SASEGT. Between the trimmed V and J ends, which lost 2 bases and 2 bases, there was a span of 9 bases. CDR3 loop: CASSEPHKNYGYTF. The CDR3 bases are TGTGCCAGCAGTGAACCTCACAAGAACTATGGCTACACCTTC.

This clonotype has a handful of counts. The rearrangement joins TRBV6-1 to TRBJ2-4; D call uncertain. The CDR3 extends over 16 amino acids. Germline CDR1 is MNHNS and CDR2 is SASEGT. V was shortened by 2 bases and J by 0 bases, with 11 bases between the two germline ends. The CDR3 region is CASSESSVLAKNIQYF. The CDR3 DNA sequence: TGTGCCAGCAGTGAATCATCGGTGCTAGCCAAAAACATTCAGTACTTC.

V and J are TRBV6-1 and TRBJ1-6; D is perhaps TRBD1 (5 bases). Trimming cost V 7 bases and J 10 bases, with 17 bases left between them. CDR3 size: 14 residues. Germline assignment: CDR1 MNHNS and CDR2 SASEGT. CDR3 in amino acids: CASTSQGRESPLHF. CDR3 coding DNA: TGTGCCAGCACCTCCCAGGGCAGGGAATCACCCCTCCACTTT.

This clonotype has at least ten counts. The V gene is TRBV3-1, the J gene TRBJ1-5; D is perhaps TRBD1 (6 bases). Trimming left V 4 bases short and J 2 bases short, with 12 bases between. The germline CDR1 and CDR2 sequences are LGHDT and YNNKEL (reference sequence). This CDR3 has 15 amino acids. CDR3 in DNA: TGTGCCAGCAGCCCGACCCGGACAGGCAATCAGCCCCAGCATTTT. Protein product: CASSPTRTGNQPQHF.

This clonotype was counted ten times or more. The chain employs TRBV18 and TRBJ1-5; D is ambiguous. Germline CDR1 and CDR2: KGHSH and LQKENI. This CDR3 is 14 amino acids long. Trimming shortened V by 2 bases and J by 3 bases, and 8 bases separated the two germline ends. This CDR3 is CASSPTSSNQPQHF. CDR3 in DNA: TGTGCCAGCTCACCAACTAGCTCCAATCAGCCCCAGCATTTT.

This clonotype was seen at least ten times. The chain carries TRBV7-2 and TRBJ1-5; D is unresolved. Trimming left V 4 bases short and J 4 bases short, with 8 bases between. This CDR3 has 13 residues. In germline, CDR1 is SGHTA, CDR2 FQGNSA. The DNA of the CDR3 is TGTGCCAGCAGCTCCGATCGGAATCAGCCCCAGCATTTT. The encoded protein is CASSSDRNQPQHF.

This clonotype was counted many times. The V and J genes are TRBV20-1 and TRBJ2-5, with 8 bases that match TRBD2. The germline V gene has CDR1 DFQATT and CDR2 SNEGSKA (reference sequence). The CDR3 sequence is 15 residues long. V lost 3 bases, J lost 2 bases, and 8 bases stayed unmatched. CDR3 sequence: CSASRAGAFQETQYF. CDR3 nucleotide sequence: TGCAGTGCTAGTAGAGCGGGGGCCTTTCAAGAGACCCAGTACTTC.

This clonotype was counted at least ten times. V is TRBV11-2 and J is TRBJ2-3; tentative D call: TRBD1 (5 bases). Trimming left V 1 base short and J 4 bases short, with 9 bases between. The germline V gene encodes CDR1 SGHAT and CDR2 FQNNGV. The CDR3 sequence is 14 residues long. The CDR3 spells CASSLVAGSDTQYF. DNA of the CDR3: TGTGCCAGCAGCTTAGTCGCAGGGTCAGATACGCAGTATTTT.

This clonotype was seen many times. This chain connects TRBV12-3 or TRBV12-4 to TRBJ1-1; tentatively, D is TRBD1 (5 bases). Trimming shortened V by 4 bases and J by 4 bases, and 13 bases separated the two germline ends. The CDR3 consists of 14 residues. The CDR3 is CASSSLGAGTEAFF. CDR3 bases: TGTGCCAGCAGTTCCCTCGGGGCGGGCACTGAAGCTTTCTTT.

V usage is TRBV6-1 and J usage is TRBJ2-5; 12 positions match TRBD1. CDR1 is MNHNS and CDR2 is SASEGT in the germline V gene. CDR3 size: 16 residues. The junction had 9 bases not matched to a gene; V was cut back by 5 bases and J by 5 bases. The CDR3 loop is CASSTTGTGGMETQYF. The CDR3 region has the DNA TGTGCCAGCAGTACCACCGGGACAGGGGGCATGGAGACCCAGTACTTC.

This clonotype was observed at least ten times. The chain is built from TRBV3-1 and TRBJ2-3, with a tentative D call TRBD2 (5 bases). Deletions cut 1 base from V and 0 bases from J, with 5 bases between. Looked up from germline, CDR1 is LGHDT and CDR2 is YNNKEL (reference sequence). This CDR3 is built from 14 residues. CDR3 nucleotides: TGTGCCAGCAGCCAAGCGGGGAGCACAGATACGCAGTATTTT. Translating gives CASSQAGSTDTQYF.

This clonotype showed up just a few times. This rearrangement joins TRBV6-1 to TRBJ1-6; D gene ambiguous. The V gene's germline CDR1 is MNHNS and CDR2 SASEGT. The V gene lost 5 bases and the J gene lost 13 bases, with 12 bases spanning the gap. This CDR3 region has 12 residues. The CDR3 DNA follows: TGTGCCAGCAGTTCTGGGGAGTTGCCCCTCCACTTT. This encodes CASSSGELPLHF.

This clonotype was counted at least ten times. V usage is TRBV7-9 and J usage is TRBJ1-1, with no clear D. The CDR3 is 15 residues long. V lost 1 base and J lost 5, with 14 bases in between. Germline V gene lookup returns CDR1 SEHNR and CDR2 FQNEAQ (reference sequence). This chain's CDR3 is CASSLGSGKVTEAFF. The CDR3 bases are TGTGCCAGCAGCTTAGGGAGCGGGAAGGTAACTGAAGCTTTCTTT.

This clonotype occurred many times. The CDR3 protein is CASSPGDLQDTEAFF. CDR3 in DNA: TGTGCCAGCTCACCAGGGGATTTGCAGGACACTGAAGCTTTCTTT. The chain links TRBV18 to TRBJ1-1; D remains ambiguous. Germline lookup yields CDR1 KGHSH and CDR2 LQKENI. The CDR3 covers 15 residues. The V gene lost 2 bases and the J gene lost 3 bases, with 13 bases spanning the gap.